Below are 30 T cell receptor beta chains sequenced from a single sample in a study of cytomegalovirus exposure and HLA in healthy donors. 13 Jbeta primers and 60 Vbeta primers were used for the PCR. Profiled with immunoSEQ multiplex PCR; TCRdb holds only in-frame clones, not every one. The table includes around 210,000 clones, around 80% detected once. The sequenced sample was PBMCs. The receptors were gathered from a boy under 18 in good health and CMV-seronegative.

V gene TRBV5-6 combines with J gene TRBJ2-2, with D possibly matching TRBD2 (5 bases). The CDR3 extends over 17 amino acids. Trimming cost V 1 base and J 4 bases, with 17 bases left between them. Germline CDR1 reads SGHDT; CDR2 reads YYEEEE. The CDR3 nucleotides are TGTGCCAGCAGCTTGAAGTCGGTCGGGGTGCGCACCGGGGAGCTGTTTTTT. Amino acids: CASSLKSVGVRTGELFF.

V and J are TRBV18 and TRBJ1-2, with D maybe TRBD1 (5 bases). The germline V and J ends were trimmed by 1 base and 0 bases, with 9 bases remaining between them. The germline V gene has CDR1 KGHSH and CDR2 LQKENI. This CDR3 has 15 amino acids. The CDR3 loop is CASSPQGSPNYGYTF. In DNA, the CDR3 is TGTGCCAGCTCACCACAGGGGTCGCCTAACTATGGCTACACCTTC.

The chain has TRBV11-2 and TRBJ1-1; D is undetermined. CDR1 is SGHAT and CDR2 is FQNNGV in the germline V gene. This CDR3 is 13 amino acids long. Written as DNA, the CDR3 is TGTGCAGGTAGCCAGCAACCCAACACTGAAGCTTTCTTT. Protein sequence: CAGSQQPNTEAFF.

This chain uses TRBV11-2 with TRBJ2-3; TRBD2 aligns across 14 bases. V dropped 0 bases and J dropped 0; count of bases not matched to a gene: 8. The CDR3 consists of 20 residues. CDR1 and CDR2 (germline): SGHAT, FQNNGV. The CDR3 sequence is CASSLDSRTSGGSSTDTQYF. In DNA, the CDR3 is TGTGCCAGCAGCTTAGATTCCCGGACTAGCGGGGGGAGTAGCACAGATACGCAGTATTTT.

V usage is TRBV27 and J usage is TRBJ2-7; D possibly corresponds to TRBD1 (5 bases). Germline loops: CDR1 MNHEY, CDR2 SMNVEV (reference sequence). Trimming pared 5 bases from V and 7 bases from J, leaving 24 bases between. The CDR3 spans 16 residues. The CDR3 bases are TGTGCCAGCAGTACAATAGGGGAACCCCCTACTGGGGAGCAGTACTTC. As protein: CASSTIGEPPTGEQYF.

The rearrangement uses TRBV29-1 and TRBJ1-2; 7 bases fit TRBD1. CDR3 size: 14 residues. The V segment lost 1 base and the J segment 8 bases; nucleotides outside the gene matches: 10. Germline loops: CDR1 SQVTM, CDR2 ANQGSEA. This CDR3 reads CSVEVSPGGLGYTF. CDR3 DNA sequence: TGCAGCGTTGAAGTATCTCCAGGGGGTCTCGGCTACACCTTC. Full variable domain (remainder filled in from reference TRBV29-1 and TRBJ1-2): SAVISQKPSRDICQRGTSLTIQCQVDSQVTMMFWYRQQPGQSLTLIATANQGSEATYESGFVIDKFPISRPNLTFSTLTVSNMSPEDSSIYLCSVEVSPGGLGYTFGSGTRLTVV.

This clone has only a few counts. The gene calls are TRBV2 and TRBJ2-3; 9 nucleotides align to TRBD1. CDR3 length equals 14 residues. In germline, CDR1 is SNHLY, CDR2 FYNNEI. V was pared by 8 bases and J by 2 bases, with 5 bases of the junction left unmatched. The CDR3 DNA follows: TGTGCCAGCCTCCGGGACAGGGTCACAGATACGCAGTATTTT. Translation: CASLRDRVTDTQYF.

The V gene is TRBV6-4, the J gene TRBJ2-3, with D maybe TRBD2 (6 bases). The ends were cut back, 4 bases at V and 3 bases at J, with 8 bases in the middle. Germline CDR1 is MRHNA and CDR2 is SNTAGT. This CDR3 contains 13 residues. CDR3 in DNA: TGTGCCAGCAGTGTGGAGGGGACAGATACGCAGTATTTT. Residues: CASSVEGTDTQYF.

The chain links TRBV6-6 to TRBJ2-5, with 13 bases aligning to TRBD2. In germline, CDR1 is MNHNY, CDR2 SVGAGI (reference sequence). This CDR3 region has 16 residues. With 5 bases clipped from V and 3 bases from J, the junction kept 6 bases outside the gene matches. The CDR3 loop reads CASSRRLAGGEETQYF. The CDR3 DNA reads TGTGCCAGCAGTCGACGACTAGCGGGAGGAGAAGAGACCCAGTACTTC.

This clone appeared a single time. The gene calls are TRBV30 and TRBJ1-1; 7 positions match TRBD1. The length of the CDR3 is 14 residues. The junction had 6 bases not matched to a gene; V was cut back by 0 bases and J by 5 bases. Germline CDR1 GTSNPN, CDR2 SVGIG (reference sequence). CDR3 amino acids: CAWSVKGADTEAFF. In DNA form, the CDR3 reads TGTGCCTGGAGTGTCAAGGGGGCGGATACTGAAGCTTTCTTT.

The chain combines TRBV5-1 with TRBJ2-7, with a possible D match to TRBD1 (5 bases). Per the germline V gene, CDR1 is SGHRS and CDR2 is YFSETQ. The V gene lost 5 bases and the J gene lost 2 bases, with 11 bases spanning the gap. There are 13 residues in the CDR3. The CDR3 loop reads CASRAGFTYEQYF. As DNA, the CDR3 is TGCGCCAGCAGGGCAGGGTTTACCTACGAGCAGTACTTC.

The chain's CDR3 is CATSSLWTGTTNEKLFF. DNA of the CDR3: TGTGCCACCAGCAGTCTTTGGACGGGAACCACTAATGAAAAACTGTTTTTT. The chain uses TRBV15 and TRBJ1-4; D unclear. CDR1 LNHNV and CDR2 YYDKDF come from the germline V gene (reference sequence). This CDR3 contains 17 residues. V was pared by 3 bases and J by 2 bases, with 16 bases between.

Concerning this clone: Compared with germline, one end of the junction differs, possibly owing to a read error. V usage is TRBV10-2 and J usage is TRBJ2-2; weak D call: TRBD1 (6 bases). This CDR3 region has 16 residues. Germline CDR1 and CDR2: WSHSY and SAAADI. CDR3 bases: TGCGCCAGCTTAGTGTCAGGCGCGACAGACAGAGGGGGGCTGTTTTTT. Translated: CASLVSGATDRGGLFF.

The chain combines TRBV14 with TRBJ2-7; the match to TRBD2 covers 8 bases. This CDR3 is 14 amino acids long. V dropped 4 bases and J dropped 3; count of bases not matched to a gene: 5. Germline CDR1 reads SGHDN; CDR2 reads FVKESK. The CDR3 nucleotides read TGTGCCAGCAGCCTCGGGGGGGCGGACTACGAGCAGTACTTC. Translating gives CASSLGGADYEQYF.

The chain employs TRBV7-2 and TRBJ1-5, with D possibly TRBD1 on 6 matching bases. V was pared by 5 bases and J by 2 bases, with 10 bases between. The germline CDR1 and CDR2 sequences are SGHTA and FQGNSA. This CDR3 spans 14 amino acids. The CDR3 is CASSQRTGNQPQHF. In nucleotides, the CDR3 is TGTGCCAGCAGCCAACGGACAGGCAATCAGCCCCAGCATTTT.

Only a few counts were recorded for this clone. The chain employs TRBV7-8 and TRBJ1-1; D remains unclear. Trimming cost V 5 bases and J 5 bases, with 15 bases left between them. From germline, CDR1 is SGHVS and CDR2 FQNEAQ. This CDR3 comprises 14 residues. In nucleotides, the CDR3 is TGTGCCAGCAGCCCGGCGCGGGGATCGACTGAAGCTTTCTTT. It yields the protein CASSPARGSTEAFF.

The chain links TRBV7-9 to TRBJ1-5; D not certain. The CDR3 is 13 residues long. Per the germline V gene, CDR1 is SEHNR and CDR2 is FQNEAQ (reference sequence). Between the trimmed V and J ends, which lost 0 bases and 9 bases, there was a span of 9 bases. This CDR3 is CASSLARFGPQHF. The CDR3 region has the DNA TGTGCCAGCAGCTTAGCGCGTTTCGGGCCCCAGCATTTT.

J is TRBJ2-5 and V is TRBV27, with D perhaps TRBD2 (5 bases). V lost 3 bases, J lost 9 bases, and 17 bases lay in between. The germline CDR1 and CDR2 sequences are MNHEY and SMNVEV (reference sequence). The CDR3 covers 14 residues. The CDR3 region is CASSLGSAGRAQYF. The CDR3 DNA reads TGTGCCAGCAGTTTGGGGAGTGCTGGTCGGGCCCAGTACTTC.

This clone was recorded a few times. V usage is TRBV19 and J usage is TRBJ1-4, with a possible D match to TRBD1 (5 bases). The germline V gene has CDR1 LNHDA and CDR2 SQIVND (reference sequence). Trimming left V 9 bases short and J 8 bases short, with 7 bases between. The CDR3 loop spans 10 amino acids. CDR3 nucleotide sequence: TGTGCCAGCAGGGCGGAAAAACTGTTTTTT. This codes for CASRAEKLFF.

CDR3 sequence (DNA): TGCGCCAGCAGAGACCCTCGAGGGTCAGGGGATGAGCAGTTCTTC. This translates into CASRDPRGSGDEQFF. The V and J genes are TRBV5-1 and TRBJ2-1; weak D call: TRBD1 (6 bases). Germline values: CDR1 SGHRS, CDR2 YFSETQ. The CDR3 runs to 15 residues. V shed 5 bases and J shed 8 bases, with 20 bases lying between them.

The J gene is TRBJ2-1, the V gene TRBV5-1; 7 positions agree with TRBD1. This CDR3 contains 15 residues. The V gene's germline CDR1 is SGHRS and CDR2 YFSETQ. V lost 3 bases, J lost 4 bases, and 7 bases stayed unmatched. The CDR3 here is CASSSDRVSYNEQFF. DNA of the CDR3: TGCGCCAGCAGCTCCGACAGGGTATCTTACAATGAGCAGTTCTTC.

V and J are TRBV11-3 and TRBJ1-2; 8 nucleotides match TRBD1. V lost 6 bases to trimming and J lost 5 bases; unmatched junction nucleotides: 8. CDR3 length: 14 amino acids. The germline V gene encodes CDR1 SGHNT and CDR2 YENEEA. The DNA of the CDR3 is TGTGCCAGCAGACCCGGACAGGGAGGGTATGGCTACACCTTC. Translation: CASRPGQGGYGYTF.

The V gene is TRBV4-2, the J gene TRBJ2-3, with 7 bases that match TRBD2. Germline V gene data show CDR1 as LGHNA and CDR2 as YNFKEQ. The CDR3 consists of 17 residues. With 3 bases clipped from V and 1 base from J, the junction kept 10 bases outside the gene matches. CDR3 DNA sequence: TGTGCCAGCAGCCAGGGAGCGGGAACCCGCGGCACAGATACGCAGTATTTT. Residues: CASSQGAGTRGTDTQYF.

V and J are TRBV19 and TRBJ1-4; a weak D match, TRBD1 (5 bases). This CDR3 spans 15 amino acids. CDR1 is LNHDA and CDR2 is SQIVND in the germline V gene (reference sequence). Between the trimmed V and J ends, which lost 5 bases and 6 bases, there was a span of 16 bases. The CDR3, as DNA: TGTGCCAGTAGTGGGGGAGGGACCTGGGATGAAAAACTGTTTTTT. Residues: CASSGGGTWDEKLFF.

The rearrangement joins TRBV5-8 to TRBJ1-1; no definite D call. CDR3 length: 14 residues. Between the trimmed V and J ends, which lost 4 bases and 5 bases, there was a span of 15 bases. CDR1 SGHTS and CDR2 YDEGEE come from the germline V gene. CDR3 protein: CASSVWTGGTEAFF. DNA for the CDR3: TGTGCCAGCAGCGTATGGACGGGAGGGACTGAAGCTTTCTTT.

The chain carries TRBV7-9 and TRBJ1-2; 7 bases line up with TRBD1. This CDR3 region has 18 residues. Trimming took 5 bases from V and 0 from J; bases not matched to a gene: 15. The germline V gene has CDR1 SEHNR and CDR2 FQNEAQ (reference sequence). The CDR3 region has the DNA TGTGCCAGCAGCCCATTACAGGGGCCACATTTAGCTAACTATGGCTACACCTTC. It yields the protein CASSPLQGPHLANYGYTF.

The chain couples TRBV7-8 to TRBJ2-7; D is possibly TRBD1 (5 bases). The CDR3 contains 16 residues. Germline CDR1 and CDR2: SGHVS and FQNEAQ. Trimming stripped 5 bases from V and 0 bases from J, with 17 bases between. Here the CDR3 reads CASSLPDSHGSYEQYF. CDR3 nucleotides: TGTGCCAGCAGCCTACCAGACAGCCACGGCTCCTACGAGCAGTACTTC.

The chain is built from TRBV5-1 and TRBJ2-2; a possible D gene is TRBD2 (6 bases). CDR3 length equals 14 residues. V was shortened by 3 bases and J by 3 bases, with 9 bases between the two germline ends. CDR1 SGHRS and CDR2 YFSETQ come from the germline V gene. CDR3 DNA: TGCGCCAGCAGCTGGTGGGGGGACACCGGGGAGCTGTTTTTT. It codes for CASSWWGDTGELFF. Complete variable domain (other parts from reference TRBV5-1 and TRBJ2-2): KAGVTQTPRYLIKTRGQQVTLSCSPISGHRSVSWYQQTPGQGLQFLFEYFSETQRNKGNFPGRFSGRQFSNSRSEMNVSTLELGDSALYLCASSWWGDTGELFFGEGSRLTVL.

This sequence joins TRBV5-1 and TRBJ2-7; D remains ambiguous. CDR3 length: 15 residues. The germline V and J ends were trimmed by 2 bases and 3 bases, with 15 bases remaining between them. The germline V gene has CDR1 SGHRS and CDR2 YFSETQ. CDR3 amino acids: CASSFLMESFYEQYF. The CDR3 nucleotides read TGCGCCAGCAGCTTTCTTATGGAGTCCTTCTACGAGCAGTACTTC.

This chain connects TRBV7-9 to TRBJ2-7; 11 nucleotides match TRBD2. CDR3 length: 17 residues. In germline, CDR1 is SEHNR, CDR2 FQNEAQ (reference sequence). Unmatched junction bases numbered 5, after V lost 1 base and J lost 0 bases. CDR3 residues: CASSLEGLADYSYEQYF. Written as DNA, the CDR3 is TGTGCCAGCAGCTTAGAGGGACTAGCGGACTACTCCTACGAGCAGTACTTC.